Below are 30 T cell receptor beta chains sequenced from a single sample in a study of blood T cell repertoires in COVID-19. Sequencing used immunoSEQ multiplex PCR; TCRdb keeps in-frame clones, though not all of them. The sample yields tens of thousands of clones, about 82% seen once. Sample: peripheral blood. These receptor sequences come from a man at least 80 years old with active or convalescent COVID-19.

The V call is TRBV28, the J call TRBJ2-7; D is uncertain. V lost 9 bases and J lost 0, with 15 bases in between. The CDR3 covers 14 residues. CDR1 and CDR2 from the germline V gene are MDHEN and SYDVKM. The CDR3, as DNA: TGTGCCAGTACTGCCCCGCCCGACTCCTACGAGCAGTACTTC. Translated: CASTAPPDSYEQYF.

This chain joins TRBV24-1 and TRBJ2-1; maybe TRBD1 (7 bases). Germline lookup yields CDR1 KGHDR and CDR2 SFDVKD. Between the trimmed V and J ends, which lost 8 bases and 0 bases, there was a span of 10 bases. The CDR3 loop spans 14 amino acids. DNA for the CDR3: TGTGCCACCACGCGGGACAGCTCCTACAATGAGCAGTTCTTC. Amino acids: CATTRDSSYNEQFF.

J is TRBJ1-1 and V is TRBV30, with D unresolved. The CDR3 covers 14 residues. CDR1 is GTSNPN, CDR2 SVGIG, per germline (reference sequence). Trimming stripped 5 bases from V and 5 bases from J, with 18 bases between. CDR3 sequence: CAWRSGIGRTEAFF. CDR3 DNA sequence: TGTGCCTGGCGTTCCGGGATCGGTAGGACTGAAGCTTTCTTT.

The rearrangement joins TRBV27 to TRBJ2-7, with TRBD1 as a possible D gene (5 bases). Trimming took 0 bases from V and 3 from J, leaving 18 bases between them. CDR1 MNHEY and CDR2 SMNVEV come from the germline V gene (reference sequence). The CDR3 consists of 17 residues. The CDR3 DNA follows: TGTGCCAGCAGTTTATCGTGGCAGGGTAATTTAGTCTACGAGCAGTACTTC. Protein: CASSLSWQGNLVYEQYF.

The chain uses TRBV30 and TRBJ2-1; 10 bases map to TRBD2. The CDR3 is 18 amino acids. With V trimmed by 0 bases and J by 5 bases, 13 bases remained unmatched. Germline-derived CDR1 and CDR2 are GTSNPN and SVGIG (reference sequence). CDR3 sequence reads: CAWSVSRLASGSHNEQFF. The CDR3 DNA reads TGTGCCTGGAGTGTATCCCGGTTGGCTAGCGGGAGCCACAATGAGCAGTTCTTC.

This chain connects TRBV15 to TRBJ1-1; TRBD1 agrees at 11 bases. The CDR3 is 16 amino acids. Germline CDR1 LNHNV, CDR2 YYDKDF (reference sequence). V lost 3 bases to trimming and J lost 1 base; unmatched junction nucleotides: 4. The CDR3 DNA reads as TGTGCCACCAGCAGGGACAGGGGGCGAAGGAACACTGAAGCTTTCTTT. This translates into CATSRDRGRRNTEAFF.

The chain uses TRBV7-2 and TRBJ2-3, with 7 bases that match TRBD2. Germline V gene data show CDR1 as SGHTA and CDR2 as FQGNSA. The CDR3 has 15 residues. V lost 2 bases, J lost 2 bases, and 4 bases stayed unmatched. The CDR3 DNA follows: TGTGCCAGCAGCTTACAGCGGGGAACCACAGATACGCAGTATTTT. It specifies CASSLQRGTTDTQYF.

The chain has TRBV11-2 and TRBJ1-1; D is unresolved. Per germline, CDR1 SGHAT and CDR2 FQNNGV. CDR3 length equals 15 residues. V lost 3 bases, J lost 3 bases, and 14 bases lay in between. In nucleotides, the CDR3 is TGTGCCAGCAGCTTTCTTTTTAACTTGGACACTGAAGCTTTCTTT. It specifies CASSFLFNLDTEAFF.

This chain uses TRBV30 with TRBJ1-1; D perhaps matches TRBD1 (6 bases). The CDR3 spans 14 residues. Germline CDR1 is GTSNPN and CDR2 is SVGIG (reference sequence). Deletions cut 4 bases from V and 2 bases from J, with 14 bases between. CDR3 protein: CAWTLGGGNTEAFF. Written as DNA, the CDR3 is TGTGCCTGGACCCTAGGGGGGGGAAACACTGAAGCTTTCTTT.

A single count supports this clone. The chain has TRBV19 and TRBJ2-3; TRBD2 matches at 14 bases. J was trimmed by 2 bases and V by 7 bases; bases with no gene match: 5. CDR1 is LNHDA, CDR2 SQIVND, per germline (reference sequence). CDR3 size: 16 residues. The CDR3 loop reads CASKGLAGAITDTQYF. CDR3 bases: TGTGCCAGTAAGGGACTAGCGGGGGCCATCACAGATACGCAGTATTTT.

J is TRBJ1-5 and V is TRBV2, with 7 bases identical to TRBD1. Unmatched junction bases numbered 15, after V lost 0 bases and J lost 7 bases. Germline V gene sequence: CDR1 SNHLY, CDR2 FYNNEI. CDR3 length: 18 residues. The CDR3 nucleotides are TGTGCCAGCAGTGAAGCCCCCTCTTTGGTAGGGGGCTGGCAGCCCCAGCATTTT. It encodes CASSEAPSLVGGWQPQHF.

This clone turned up a few times. The CDR3 loop is CASSRGTGSGEKLFF. The CDR3 DNA sequence: TGTGCCAGTAGTAGGGGGACAGGGTCCGGTGAAAAACTGTTTTTT. This rearrangement joins TRBV19 to TRBJ1-4, with 9 bases lining up with TRBD1. CDR3 length: 15 residues. Germline V gene sequence: CDR1 LNHDA, CDR2 SQIVND (reference sequence). The trim removed 4 bases at V and 7 bases at J, leaving 7 bases unmatched.

V and J are TRBV27 and TRBJ2-2; D ambiguous. CDR1 is MNHEY and CDR2 is SMNVEV in the germline V gene (reference sequence). V was pared by 3 bases and J by 0 bases, with 5 bases between. CDR3 length: 14 residues. In nucleotides, the CDR3 is TGTGCCAGCAGTTTCAGGCCGAACACCGGGGAGCTGTTTTTT. Translation: CASSFRPNTGELFF.

The chain has TRBV28 and TRBJ1-2, with 12 nucleotides matching TRBD1. Trimming took 8 bases from V and 3 from J; bases not matched to a gene: 10. CDR3 length equals 16 residues. The germline V gene has CDR1 MDHEN and CDR2 SYDVKM. The DNA of the CDR3 is TGTGCCAGCCACTGGGGACAGGGGGCTTTGGACTATGGCTACACCTTC. Translated: CASHWGQGALDYGYTF.

This chain links TRBV9 with TRBJ2-1; D might be TRBD1 (7 bases). From germline, CDR1 is SGDLS and CDR2 YYNGEE. With 4 bases removed from V and 9 bases from J, the gap between germline ends came to 11 bases. The CDR3 covers 12 residues. CDR3: CASSQGGPEQFF. In DNA, the CDR3 is TGTGCCAGCAGCCAGGGGGGTCCTGAGCAGTTCTTC.

The CDR3 reads CASGTSGRNTGELFF. As DNA, the CDR3 is TGTGCCAGCGGAACTAGCGGGAGGAACACCGGGGAGCTGTTTTTT. The V call is TRBV27, the J call TRBJ2-2; TRBD2 matches at 11 bases. Germline CDR1 reads MNHEY; CDR2 reads SMNVEV (reference sequence). The CDR3 totals 15 residues. V dropped 8 bases and J dropped 1; count of bases not matched to a gene: 3.

This chain joins TRBV28 and TRBJ2-5; TRBD1 agrees at 8 bases. The CDR3 has 15 residues. V lost 3 bases, J lost 1 base, and 4 bases stayed unmatched. Germline V gene sequence: CDR1 MDHEN, CDR2 SYDVKM. CDR3 nucleotides: TGTGCCAGCAGTTTGCAGGGGGCGGCCCAAGAGACCCAGTACTTC. Translating it yields CASSLQGAAQETQYF.

This clone was counted only a few times. The chain employs TRBV6-6 and TRBJ2-6, with TRBD2 matching over 7 bases. Germline V gives CDR1 MNHNY, CDR2 SVGAGI (reference sequence). This CDR3 has 19 amino acids. The V gene end was trimmed by 5 bases and the J gene end by 0 bases; junction bases not matched to a gene: 13. CDR3 coding DNA: TGTGCCAGCAGTCGCGGGAGTCAGGGTGACCTCTCTGGGGCCAACGTCCTGACTTTC. This translates into CASSRGSQGDLSGANVLTF.

This clone has only a few counts. At one of its ends the junction is not consistent with the germline gene, which may arise from a read error. This chain links TRBV7-7 with TRBJ2-5; 7 bases match TRBD1. The germline V gene encodes CDR1 SSHAT and CDR2 FNYEAQ (reference sequence). CDR3 length equals 15 residues. CDR3: CASSRHPGQKETQYF. In DNA form, the CDR3 reads TGTGCTAGCAGCCGACATCCGGGACAGAAAGAGACCCAGTACTTC. Full variable domain (remainder filled in from reference TRBV7-7 and TRBJ2-5): GAGVSQSPRYKVTKRGQDVTLRCDPISSHATLYWYQQALGQGPEFLTYFNYEAQPDKSGLPSDRFSAERPEGSISTLTIQRTEQRDSAMYRCASSRHPGQKETQYFGPGTRLLVL.

The chain combines TRBV28 with TRBJ1-1, with D perhaps TRBD1 (5 bases). The CDR3 sequence is 15 residues long. With 4 bases removed from V and 1 base from J, the gap between germline ends came to 13 bases. Per the germline V gene, CDR1 is MDHEN and CDR2 is SYDVKM. The CDR3 loop reads CASSYPRGGNTEAFF. In DNA, the CDR3 is TGTGCCAGCAGTTACCCTCGGGGGGGGAACACTGAAGCTTTCTTT. Full variable domain (rest looked up from reference TRBV28 and TRBJ1-1): DVKVTQSSRYLVKRTGEKVFLECVQDMDHENMFWYRQDPGLGLRLIYFSYDVKMKEKGDIPEGYSVSREKKERFSLILESASTNQTSMYLCASSYPRGGNTEAFFGQGTRLTVV.

The rearrangement uses TRBV4-3 and TRBJ2-7; 8 bases line up with TRBD1. Germline CDR1 and CDR2: LGHNA and YSLEER. The CDR3 covers 18 residues. V shed 4 bases, J shed 6 bases, and the junction held 20 bases outside the gene matches. The CDR3 DNA follows: TGCGCCAGCAGCCGCGATAAACCCTACAGGGGGATGAGTGCCGAGCAGTACTTC. Translating gives CASSRDKPYRGMSAEQYF.

This chain links TRBV15 with TRBJ2-5; TRBD2 is a possible D gene (6 bases). The CDR3 has 14 residues. V lost 3 bases to trimming and J lost 4 bases, with 12 bases between them. Germline CDR1 is LNHNV and CDR2 is YYDKDF (reference sequence). CDR3 sequence reads: CATSRDRGSETQYF. The CDR3 DNA reads TGTGCCACCAGCAGGGATCGGGGGTCAGAGACCCAGTACTTC.

Only a few counts were recorded for this clone. The rearrangement uses TRBV15 and TRBJ2-1, with a tentative D call TRBD2 (6 bases). With 1 base removed from V and 7 bases from J, the gap between germline ends came to 26 bases. Looked up from germline, CDR1 is LNHNV and CDR2 is YYDKDF (reference sequence). CDR3 size: 19 residues. The CDR3 DNA follows: TGTGCCACCAGCAGAGTCACCGCTGAAGGGGACTCTTTCGGGAATGAGCAGTTCTTC. Residues: CATSRVTAEGDSFGNEQFF.

This rearrangement joins TRBV7-3 to TRBJ2-2; the match to TRBD1 covers 8 bases. There are 15 residues in the CDR3. CDR1 is SGHTA, CDR2 FQGTGA, per germline. The trim removed 5 bases at V and 1 base at J, leaving 3 bases unmatched. CDR3 sequence reads: CASSQGQGNTGELFF. Here the CDR3 DNA reads TGTGCCAGCAGCCAAGGACAGGGGAACACCGGGGAGCTGTTTTTT.

This clone was detected only once. The V call is TRBV11-2, the J call TRBJ1-1; 7 nucleotides agree with TRBD1. The CDR3 runs 14 residues. V trimming: 2 bases; J trimming: 5 bases; junction bases outside the gene matches: 5. Germline CDR1 SGHAT, CDR2 FQNNGV. CDR3 amino acids: CASSLQTGNTEAFF. For the CDR3, the DNA is TGTGCCAGCAGCTTACAGACAGGGAATACTGAAGCTTTCTTT.

This chain connects TRBV28 to TRBJ1-4; TRBD1 might be the D (5 bases). V lost 5 bases and J lost 7, with 14 bases in between. Germline-derived CDR1 and CDR2 are MDHEN and SYDVKM. CDR3 length: 14 residues. The CDR3 coding sequence is TGTGCCAGCAGTACCCGGGGGGGTGGTGAAAAACTGTTTTTT. It specifies CASSTRGGGEKLFF.

This chain links TRBV14 with TRBJ1-3; tentatively, D is TRBD1 (6 bases). V dropped 4 bases and J dropped 3 bases, with 10 bases sitting between them. Germline CDR1 and CDR2: SGHDN and FVKESK. This CDR3 region has 14 residues. CDR3 region: CASSPNRVGNTIYF. DNA for the CDR3: TGTGCCAGCAGCCCAAACAGGGTTGGAAACACCATATATTTT.

The V and J genes are TRBV28 and TRBJ1-2; 9 nucleotides match TRBD1. Germline V lookup: CDR1 MDHEN, CDR2 SYDVKM. The CDR3 extends over 15 amino acids. The V gene end was trimmed by 5 bases and the J gene end by 8 bases; junction bases not matched to a gene: 12. The CDR3 is CASSPPGGQGTGYTF. CDR3 DNA sequence: TGTGCCAGCAGTCCACCAGGGGGACAGGGAACGGGCTACACCTTC.

Notes on this clone: Other DNA sequences in this sample translate to the same CDR3. The rearrangement joins TRBV18 to TRBJ1-1, with D perhaps TRBD1 (5 bases). Per germline, CDR1 KGHSH and CDR2 LQKENI. With 1 base removed from V and 5 bases from J, the gap between germline ends came to 11 bases. The CDR3 has 14 residues. CDR3 sequence reads: CASSPRGEGTEAFF. CDR3 nucleotides: TGTGCCAGCTCACCACGGGGGGAGGGGACTGAAGCTTTCTTT.

This chain links TRBV14 with TRBJ1-2; 7 bases align to TRBD1. Per the germline V gene, CDR1 is SGHDN and CDR2 is FVKESK. The CDR3 spans 15 residues. The trim removed 4 bases at V and 5 bases at J, leaving 10 bases unmatched. The CDR3 here is CASSRQGVLGYGYTF. The CDR3 bases are TGTGCCAGCAGCCGGCAGGGGGTCCTGGGGTATGGCTACACCTTC.